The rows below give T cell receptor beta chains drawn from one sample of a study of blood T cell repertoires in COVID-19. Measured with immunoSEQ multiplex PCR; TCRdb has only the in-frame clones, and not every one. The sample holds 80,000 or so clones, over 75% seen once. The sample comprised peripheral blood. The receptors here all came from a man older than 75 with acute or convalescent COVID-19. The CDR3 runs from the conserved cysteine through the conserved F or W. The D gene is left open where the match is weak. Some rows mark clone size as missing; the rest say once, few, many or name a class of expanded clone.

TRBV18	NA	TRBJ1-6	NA	TGTGCCAGCTCAGGACAGCTTGATTCACCCCTCCACTTT	CASSGQLDSPLHF
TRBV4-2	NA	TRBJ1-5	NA	TGTGCCAGCAGCCAGCAGGACAGTAATCAGCCCCAGCATTTT	CASSQQDSNQPQHF
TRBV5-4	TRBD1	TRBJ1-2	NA	TGTGCCAGCAGCCGCCTTCTTCTCAGGACAGGACCACGGGGCTACACCTTC	CASSRLLLRTGPRGYTF
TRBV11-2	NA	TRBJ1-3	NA	TGTGCCAGCAGCCGGGCGGGTGTTTCTGGAAACACCATATATTTT	CASSRAGVSGNTIYF
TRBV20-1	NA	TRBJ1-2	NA	TGCAGTCCAGGGATCAACTATGGCTACACCTTC	CSPGINYGYTF
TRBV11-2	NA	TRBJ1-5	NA	TGTGCCAGCAGCTTACAGGGTAGAAGCAATCAGCCCCAGCATTTT	CASSLQGRSNQPQHF
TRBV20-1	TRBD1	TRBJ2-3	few	TGCAGTGCTAGTCGGACAGGGATCGGTATCACAGATACGCAGTATTTT	CSASRTGIGITDTQYF
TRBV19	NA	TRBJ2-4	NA	TGTGCCAGTAGTCCCCGACAGGTCGCCAAAAACATTCAGTACTTC	CASSPRQVAKNIQYF
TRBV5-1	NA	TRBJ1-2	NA	TGCGCCAGCAGCTTGGGCGGTGCAACTAACTATGGCTACACCTTC	CASSLGGATNYGYTF
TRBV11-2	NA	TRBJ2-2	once	TGTGCCAGCTGGCCAAACACCGGGGAGCTGTTTTTT	CASWPNTGELFF
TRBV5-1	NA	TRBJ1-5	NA	TGCGCCAGCAGCTTGGGCAACAACCGCAATCAGCCCCAGCATTTT	CASSLGNNRNQPQHF
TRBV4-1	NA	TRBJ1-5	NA	TGCGCCAGCAGCCAAGGGGGGCGAGTTGGTCAGCCCCAGCATTTT	CASSQGGRVGQPQHF
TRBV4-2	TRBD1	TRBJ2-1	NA	TGTGCCAGCAGCCAAGAGCACGGGACAGTGCTAATCTTC	CASSQEHGTVLIF
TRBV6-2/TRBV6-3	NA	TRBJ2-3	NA	TGTGCCAGCAGTTCCCCTTCCCGGCGGCCAGATACGCAGTATTTT	CASSSPSRRPDTQYF
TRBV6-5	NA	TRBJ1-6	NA	TGTGCCAGCAGTTACTCCTACACAGGGCATAATTCACCCCTCCACTTT	CASSYSYTGHNSPLHF
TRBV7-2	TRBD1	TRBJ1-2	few	TGTGCCAGCAGCGTAGGACAGGGGTGGGGCTACACCTTC	CASSVGQGWGYTF
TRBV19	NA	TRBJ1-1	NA	TGTGCCAGTAGTCCTTCCAGGGGTACCCACACTGAAGCTTTCTTT	CASSPSRGTHTEAFF
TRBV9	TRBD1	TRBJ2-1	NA	TGTGCCAGCAGCGTGCAGGCAGGGGGTTATGATGAGCAGTTCTTC	CASSVQAGGYDEQFF
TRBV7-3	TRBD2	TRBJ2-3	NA	TGTGCCAGCAGCCCAAGGGCTAGCGGGGGGGGCACAGATACGCAGTATTTT	CASSPRASGGGTDTQYF
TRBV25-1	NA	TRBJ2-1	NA	TGTGCCAGCAGTGAGGCGGGTCCTTACAATGAGCAGTTCTTC	CASSEAGPYNEQFF
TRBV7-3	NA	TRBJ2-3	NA	TGTGCCAGCAGCTTAGGGTCGAGGTTCACAGATACGCAGTATTTT	CASSLGSRFTDTQYF
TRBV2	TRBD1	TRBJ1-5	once	TGTGCCAGCAGCGAGATGAGGACAGGGAATCAGCCCCAGCATTTT	CASSEMRTGNQPQHF